The 5 T cell receptor beta chains reported below all come from one sample, sequenced in a study of OX40 agonist ivuxolimab in advanced cancers. Sequenced by immunoSEQ multiplex PCR; TCRdb stores in-frame clones only, minus some. The repertoire includes roughly 68,000 clones, 80% to 90% of them detected once, and roughly an eighth sits in the top ten. Sequenced here: CD4+ or CD8+ T cells sorted from blood, sampled in a trial of the OX40 agonist ivuxolimab. These receptors were collected from an adult with an advanced solid tumor such as melanoma, head and neck, liver or kidney cancer.

CDR3 residues: CASSHPGGTTNEKLFF. CDR3 DNA sequence: TGTGCCAGCAGTCACCCGGGGGGAACAACTAATGAAAAACTGTTTTTT. This rearrangement joins TRBV9 to TRBJ1-4; maybe TRBD1 (5 bases). Trimming cost V 5 bases and J 0 bases, with 14 bases left between them. CDR1 is SGDLS, CDR2 YYNGEE, per germline. The CDR3 is made up of 16 amino acids.

The chain recombines TRBV4-1 with TRBJ2-3; the D call may be TRBD1 or TRBD2 (5 bases each). This CDR3 spans 15 amino acids. CDR1 MGHRA and CDR2 YSYEKL come from the germline V gene. V lost 4 bases, J lost 2 bases, and 13 bases lay in between. CDR3 residues: CASSRPLGDTDTQYF. CDR3 bases: TGCGCCAGCAGCCGCCCATTGGGGGACACAGATACGCAGTATTTT.

This chain joins TRBV5-8 and TRBJ1-2; D gene uncertain. V was pared by 3 bases and J by 2 bases, with 14 bases between. This CDR3 contains 15 residues. CDR1 is SGHTS, CDR2 YDEGEE, per germline. The CDR3 region has the DNA TGTGCCAGCAGCTCCCCCTTAGCTTGGAACTATGGCTACACCTTC. Its translation is CASSSPLAWNYGYTF.

This chain uses TRBV7-9 with TRBJ2-7, with D maybe TRBD1 (6 bases). V lost 5 bases, J lost 0 bases, and 20 bases lay in between. Germline CDR1 and CDR2: SEHNR and FQNEAQ (reference sequence). CDR3 length: 17 residues. The CDR3 DNA follows: TGTGCCAGCAGCCTCCAGGGACGGGGACAAAGCTCCTACGAGCAGTACTTC. Translating gives CASSLQGRGQSSYEQYF.

This chain connects TRBV4-1 to TRBJ2-3, with a possible D match to TRBD2 (6 bases). The CDR3 totals 14 residues. The germline CDR1 and CDR2 sequences are MGHRA and YSYEKL. V was cut by 3 bases and J by 4 bases, with 11 bases left in between. The DNA for the CDR3 is TGCGCCAGCAGCCACCTGGGGACTGCAGATACGCAGTATTTT. Translated: CASSHLGTADTQYF.